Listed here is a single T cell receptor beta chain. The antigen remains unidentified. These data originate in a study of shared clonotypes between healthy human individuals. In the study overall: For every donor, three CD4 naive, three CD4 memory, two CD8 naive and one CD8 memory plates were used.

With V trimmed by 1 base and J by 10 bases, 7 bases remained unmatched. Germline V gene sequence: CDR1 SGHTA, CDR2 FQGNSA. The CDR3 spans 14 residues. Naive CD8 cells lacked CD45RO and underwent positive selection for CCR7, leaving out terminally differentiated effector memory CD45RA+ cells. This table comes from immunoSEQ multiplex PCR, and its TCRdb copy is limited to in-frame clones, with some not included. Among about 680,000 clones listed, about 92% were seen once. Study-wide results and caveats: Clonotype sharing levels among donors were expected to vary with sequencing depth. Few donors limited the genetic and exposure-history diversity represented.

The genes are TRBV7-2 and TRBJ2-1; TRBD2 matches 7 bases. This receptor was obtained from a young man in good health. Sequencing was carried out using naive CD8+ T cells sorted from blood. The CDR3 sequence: CASSLELGGWEQFF. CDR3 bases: TGTGCCAGCAGCTTAGAGTTGGGAGGGTGGGAGCAGTTCTTC.